This entry describes one T cell receptor beta chain. The antigen remains unidentified. This specimen comes from a study of CD8 T cells in ankylosing spondylitis. Study-wide results and caveats: Disease-linked clones, CD8+, were relatively rare in peripheral blood. Characteristic, it appeared, of ankylosing spondylitis blood was a TCR beta motif of eight or nine highly homologous variants.

CDR1 is LNHDA and CDR2 is SQIVND in the germline V gene (reference sequence). The CDR3 is made up of 14 amino acids. The V and J ends lost 3 bases and 9 bases respectively, with 17 bases between them. TCRdb fed the 5' RACE reads into MiXCR, producing one record per CDR3 protein. The sample yields approximately 520,000 distinct CDR3 sequences, over 4% seen once. The source is a male donor with ankylosing spondylitis. This chain links TRBV19 with TRBJ1-1; a possible D gene is TRBD1 (6 bases). Specimen: blood, either unsorted or a sorted T cell fraction (not recorded which). The CDR3: CASSMVGGRRKAFF. CDR3 DNA sequence: TGTGCCAGTAGTATGGTCGGGGGCCGTAGGAAAGCTTTCTTT.